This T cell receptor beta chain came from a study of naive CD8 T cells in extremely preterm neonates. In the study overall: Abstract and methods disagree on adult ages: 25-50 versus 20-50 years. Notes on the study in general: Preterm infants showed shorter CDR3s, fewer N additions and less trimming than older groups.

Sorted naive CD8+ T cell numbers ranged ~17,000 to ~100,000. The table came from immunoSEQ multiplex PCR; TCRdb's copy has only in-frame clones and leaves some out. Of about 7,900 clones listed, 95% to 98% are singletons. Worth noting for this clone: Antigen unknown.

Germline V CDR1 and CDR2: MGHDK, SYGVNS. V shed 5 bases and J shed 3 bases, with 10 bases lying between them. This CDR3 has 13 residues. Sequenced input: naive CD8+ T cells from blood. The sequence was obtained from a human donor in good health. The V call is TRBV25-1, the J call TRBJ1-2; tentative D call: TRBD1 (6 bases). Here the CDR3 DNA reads TGTGCCAGCAGTCAGGGGCCCTACTATGGCTACACCTTC. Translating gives CASSQGPYYGYTF.